One and the same sample provided the 16 T cell receptor beta chains below, sequenced in a study of blood T cell repertoires in COVID-19. Assay used: immunoSEQ multiplex PCR; TCRdb lists only in-frame clones, some missing. The sample has 150,000 or so clones; roughly 80% are singletons. The sequenced sample consisted of peripheral blood. These TCRs come from a man between 60 and 75 years old with acute or convalescent COVID-19.

V gene TRBV11-1 combines with J gene TRBJ2-5; 9 nucleotides match TRBD2. CDR3 length equals 15 residues. CDR1 SGHAT and CDR2 FQDESV come from the germline V gene (reference sequence). V lost 5 bases, J lost 2 bases, and 6 bases stayed unmatched. CDR3 loop: CASSLQGLAQETQYF. The CDR3 coding sequence is TGTGCCAGCAGCCTTCAGGGACTAGCACAAGAGACCCAGTACTTC.

This clone was seen only once. The rearrangement joins TRBV15 to TRBJ2-3; maybe TRBD2 (5 bases). Trimming removed 0 bases at V and 2 bases at J, with 12 bases between. CDR3 length equals 16 residues. CDR1 and CDR2 from the germline V gene are LNHNV and YYDKDF (reference sequence). In DNA form, the CDR3 reads TGTGCCACCAGCAGAGAAGGTAGCGCCTCCACAGATACGCAGTATTTT. Amino acid sequence: CATSREGSASTDTQYF.

The table lists this clone with a few counts. This chain uses TRBV5-5 with TRBJ2-7; the D gene is possibly TRBD1 (6 bases). The CDR3 is made up of 13 amino acids. Germline V gives CDR1 SGHKS, CDR2 YYEKEE (reference sequence). Deletions cut 1 base from V and 7 bases from J, with 12 bases between. CDR3 DNA: TGTGCCAGCAGCTTGCAGGGGTTTGGGGAGCAGTACTTC. This gives the protein CASSLQGFGEQYF.

This clone was counted once. The chain is built from TRBV10-3 and TRBJ2-1; D is possibly TRBD2 (5 bases). Looked up from germline, CDR1 is ENHRY and CDR2 is SYGVKD. The CDR3 is made up of 12 amino acids. V lost 3 bases, J lost 12 bases, and 12 bases lay in between. CDR3 amino acids: CAISENGVMQFF. The CDR3 coding sequence is TGTGCCATCAGTGAAAACGGGGTGATGCAGTTCTTC.

The chain recombines TRBV19 with TRBJ2-1; D unresolved. The V gene's germline CDR1 is LNHDA and CDR2 SQIVND (reference sequence). The V gene lost 8 bases and the J gene lost 6 bases, with 20 bases spanning the gap. This CDR3 comprises 15 residues. The CDR3: CASSNAAGYRNEQFF. The DNA of the CDR3 is TGTGCCAGTTCAAATGCTGCCGGGTACCGCAATGAGCAGTTCTTC.

This clone was counted a few times. V gene TRBV9 combines with J gene TRBJ1-4, with D perhaps matching TRBD1 (5 bases). The germline V gene encodes CDR1 SGDLS and CDR2 YYNGEE. The CDR3 sequence is 17 residues long. V lost 4 bases to trimming and J lost 8 bases, with 24 bases between them. The CDR3 DNA is TGTGCCAGCAGCCCCGGGGACTTACCACCCTCGGGCGAAAAACTGTTTTTT. Translating it yields CASSPGDLPPSGEKLFF.

This chain connects TRBV27 to TRBJ2-5; 7 bases agree with TRBD2. Trimming cost V 8 bases and J 3 bases; bases outside gene matches: 12. The CDR3 has 15 residues. Germline V CDR1 and CDR2: MNHEY, SMNVEV (reference sequence). The CDR3 sequence: CASGGLGGNEETQYF. CDR3 coding DNA: TGTGCCAGCGGTGGACTGGGAGGGAACGAAGAGACCCAGTACTTC.

The V call is TRBV5-4, the J call TRBJ2-3; 9 nucleotides align to TRBD1. This CDR3 has 20 amino acids. V shed 4 bases, J shed 2 bases, and the junction held 20 bases outside the gene matches. Per the germline V gene, CDR1 is SGHNT and CDR2 is YYREEE (reference sequence). CDR3 bases: TGTGCCAGCAGCCCCCCTGGGGCTGAACAGGGGGCTCTTTCCACAGATACGCAGTATTTT. Its translation: CASSPPGAEQGALSTDTQYF.

The gene calls are TRBV9 and TRBJ1-1; D remains ambiguous. The V end lost 2 bases, the J end lost 4 bases, and 9 bases lay between the germline ends. The CDR3 consists of 13 residues. Germline V gene sequence: CDR1 SGDLS, CDR2 YYNGEE. In DNA form, the CDR3 reads TGTGCCAGCAGCGTCCAGGATGGCACTGAAGCTTTCTTT. Protein product: CASSVQDGTEAFF.

The chain couples TRBV4-1 to TRBJ2-1, with 8 positions matching TRBD2. The CDR3 has 15 amino acids. From germline, CDR1 is MGHRA and CDR2 YSYEKL. Trimming removed 4 bases from V and 4 bases from J; junction bases left unmatched: 6. In nucleotides, the CDR3 is TGCGCCAGCAGCCTCCCGGGGGGGGTTTACAATGAGCAGTTCTTC. Protein: CASSLPGGVYNEQFF.

This rearrangement joins TRBV7-2 to TRBJ2-5; no firm D call. This CDR3 is 14 amino acids long. Per germline, CDR1 SGHTA and CDR2 FQGNSA. V gave up 1 base and J gave up 4 bases, with 10 bases separating them. This chain's CDR3 is CASSLVTGVETQYF. The CDR3 DNA sequence: TGTGCCAGCAGCTTAGTCACGGGTGTAGAGACCCAGTACTTC.

The rearrangement joins TRBV24-1 to TRBJ2-7; 9 positions match TRBD1. Trimming at V came to 3 bases and at J to 2 bases, leaving 7 bases not matched to a gene. The germline CDR1 and CDR2 sequences are KGHDR and SFDVKD. The CDR3 is 16 residues long. The CDR3 DNA reads as TGTGCCACCAGTGATGGCGCCGGGACAGGGACCTACGAGCAGTACTTC. Residues: CATSDGAGTGTYEQYF.

A word on this clone: The same CDR3 also results from other DNA sequences found in this sample. The V gene is TRBV7-2, the J gene TRBJ2-3; 13 bases are a match to TRBD2. Germline V lookup: CDR1 SGHTA, CDR2 FQGNSA. The CDR3 totals 17 residues. V gave up 5 bases and J gave up 2 bases; unmatched junction bases: 7. The CDR3 loop is CASSPRLAGGLTDTQYF. CDR3 DNA sequence: TGTGCCAGCAGCCCGAGACTAGCGGGGGGCCTCACAGATACGCAGTATTTT.

This clone was seen a few times. This sequence joins TRBV18 and TRBJ1-5, with 7 nucleotides matching TRBD1. The V gene end was trimmed by 5 bases and the J gene end by 3 bases; junction bases not matched to a gene: 1. This CDR3 has 13 amino acids. CDR1 and CDR2 from the germline V gene are KGHSH and LQKENI. DNA for the CDR3: TGTGCCAGCTCAGGGACAGACAATCAGCCCCAGCATTTT. This sequence encodes CASSGTDNQPQHF.

This CDR3 is CASSLQQGSGNTIYF. CDR3 nucleotides: TGTGCCAGCTCACTTCAGCAGGGCTCTGGAAACACCATATATTTT. The chain couples TRBV18 to TRBJ1-3, with a tentative D call TRBD1 (5 bases). V lost 4 bases and J 0 bases, leaving 10 bases between the germline ends. CDR1 KGHSH and CDR2 LQKENI come from the germline V gene. CDR3 length equals 15 residues.

The chain joins TRBV30 to TRBJ1-2; D might be TRBD1 (6 bases). This CDR3 has 14 residues. Germline V lookup: CDR1 GTSNPN, CDR2 SVGIG (reference sequence). V lost 6 bases, J lost 4 bases, and 18 bases lay in between. This CDR3 reads CACPSGGRSYGYTF. The CDR3 DNA is TGTGCCTGCCCAAGCGGGGGCAGGAGCTATGGCTACACCTTC. Drawing the rest from reference TRBV30 and TRBJ1-2, the complete variable domain is SQTIHQWPATLVQPVGSPLSLECTVEGTSNPNLYWYRQAAGRGLQLLFYSVGIGQISSEVPQNLSASRPQDRQFILSSKKLLLSDSGFYLCACPSGGRSYGYTFGSGTRLTVV.